One sample yielded the 21 T cell receptor beta chains listed below, sequenced in a study of shared clonotypes between healthy human individuals. Method: immunoSEQ multiplex PCR; TCRdb's copy keeps in-frame clones and lacks some. This table holds under 600,000 clones, about three quarters found once. Sequencing was carried out using PBMCs. These receptors were taken from a woman between 35 and 50 years old in good health. Some clones in this sample may be carry-over from other donors' samples.

This sequence joins TRBV15 and TRBJ1-2; no firm D call. The CDR3 is 12 amino acids. V was shortened by 1 base and J by 6 bases, with 6 bases between the two germline ends. Germline CDR1 LNHNV, CDR2 YYDKDF (reference sequence). CDR3 region: CATSRGADGYTF. CDR3 DNA: TGTGCCACCAGCAGAGGAGCAGATGGCTACACCTTC.

This rearrangement joins TRBV28 to TRBJ1-3; D is possibly TRBD1 (5 bases). CDR1 and CDR2 (germline): MDHEN, SYDVKM. Trimming pared 1 base from V and 4 bases from J, leaving 8 bases between. The CDR3 sequence is 14 residues long. DNA for the CDR3: TGTGCCAGCAGTTTATCCGCAGGGGGAAACACCATATATTTT. It yields the protein CASSLSAGGNTIYF.

The rearrangement uses TRBV5-4 and TRBJ2-5; D is ambiguous. The length of the CDR3 is 14 residues. Germline V gene data show CDR1 as SGHNT and CDR2 as YYREEE (reference sequence). V was cut by 0 bases and J by 1 base, with 7 bases left in between. The CDR3 loop is CASSLANLQETQYF. The CDR3 bases are TGTGCCAGCAGCTTGGCCAATCTCCAAGAGACCCAGTACTTC.

This clone was recorded once. An end of the junction does not agree with germline; a read error may underlie this. The chain is built from TRBV18 and TRBJ2-7; D is undetermined. Germline V gene sequence: CDR1 KGHSH, CDR2 LQKENI. This CDR3 comprises 15 residues. The CDR3 protein is CASSPAASRSCEQYF. The DNA for the CDR3 is TGTGCCAGCTCCCCCGCGGCTAGTCGGTCCTGCGAGCAGTACTTC.

Points on this clone: With a much larger clone just one base away, this may be a read error. The rearrangement links TRBV10-3 to TRBJ2-3; no definite D call. This CDR3 contains 12 residues. V was shortened by 5 bases and J by 0 bases, with 3 bases between the two germline ends. Germline V lookup: CDR1 ENHRY, CDR2 SYGVKD. The CDR3 DNA follows: TGTGCCATCAGTCCTAGCACAGATACGCAGTATTTT. Translated: CAISPSTDTQYF.

The chain uses TRBV2 and TRBJ1-1; the D is unclear. CDR1 and CDR2 from the germline V gene are SNHLY and FYNNEI. The CDR3 consists of 12 residues. V shed 3 bases and J shed 5 bases, with 7 bases lying between them. Here the CDR3 reads CASSEGWTEAFF. In nucleotides, the CDR3 is TGTGCCAGCAGTGAGGGGTGGACTGAAGCTTTCTTT.

The count of this clone is one. V usage is TRBV11-2 and J usage is TRBJ1-2, with D perhaps matching TRBD1 (6 bases). V lost 5 bases and J lost 5, with 18 bases in between. The CDR3 runs to 15 residues. Germline CDR1 reads SGHAT; CDR2 reads FQNNGV. The CDR3 DNA sequence: TGTGCCAGCAGCCCTCAGGGAGGGGGTGGATATGGCTACACCTTC. Its translation: CASSPQGGGGYGYTF.

The CDR3 nucleotides are TGTGCCAGCAGCTTAGGACTAGCGGGAGTGGAGACCCAGTACTTC. Protein: CASSLGLAGVETQYF. The V call is TRBV11-3, the J call TRBJ2-5; 12 bases line up with TRBD2. With V trimmed by 1 base and J by 5 bases, 2 bases remained unmatched. This CDR3 has 15 amino acids. CDR1 SGHNT and CDR2 YENEEA come from the germline V gene.

This sequence joins TRBV7-3 and TRBJ2-1; 10 bases align to TRBD2. The V and J ends lost 5 bases and 7 bases, in that order; junction bases with no gene match: 23. This CDR3 comprises 20 residues. Germline loops: CDR1 SGHTA, CDR2 FQGTGA. CDR3 DNA sequence: TGTGCCAGCAGCGTTACCGCCCCGGGTCAGAGCGGGAGGGCCGGTAATGAGCAGTTCTTC. Its protein is CASSVTAPGQSGRAGNEQFF.

For this clone: Other DNA sequences within the sample encode an identical CDR3. V is TRBV6-1 and J is TRBJ2-1, with 8 positions matching TRBD2. Losses at the gene ends were 2 bases for V and 0 bases for J; bases not matched to a gene: 0. In germline, CDR1 is MNHNS, CDR2 SASEGT. This CDR3 spans 15 amino acids. CDR3 sequence: CASSESGSSYNEQFF. The DNA for the CDR3 is TGTGCCAGCAGTGAAAGCGGGAGCTCCTACAATGAGCAGTTCTTC.

This clone has a handful of counts. The chain has TRBV7-6 and TRBJ2-7; either TRBD1 or TRBD2 may supply D (5 bases each). The germline CDR1 and CDR2 sequences are SGHVS and FNYEAQ. The CDR3 totals 14 residues. Trimming shortened V by 5 bases and J by 7 bases, and 18 bases separated the two germline ends. CDR3 sequence (DNA): TGTGCCAGCAGCCCGGGGACCCGTAATGGGGAGCAGTACTTC. Translated, it gives CASSPGTRNGEQYF.

This rearrangement joins TRBV6-1 to TRBJ2-2, with unresolved D. Germline CDR1 reads MNHNS; CDR2 reads SASEGT. The V end was cut by 8 bases, the J end by 4 bases, with 17 bases between. The CDR3 spans 15 residues. Written as DNA, the CDR3 is TGTGCCAGCGGGATGAACGCGCAATCCACCGGGGAGCTGTTTTTT. This encodes CASGMNAQSTGELFF.

This clone was counted a single time. V and J are TRBV5-1 and TRBJ2-3, with D tentatively TRBD2 (6 bases). The CDR3 spans 17 residues. Between the trimmed V and J ends, which lost 0 bases and 1 base, there was a span of 15 bases. Per germline, CDR1 SGHRS and CDR2 YFSETQ. Here the CDR3 DNA reads TGCGCCAGCAGCTTGGCCGGAGGCGGGGCCGGCACAGATACGCAGTATTTT. It is translated as CASSLAGGGAGTDTQYF.

The chain combines TRBV4-3 with TRBJ2-5; D is possibly TRBD1 or TRBD2 (6 bases each). Per the germline V gene, CDR1 is LGHNA and CDR2 is YSLEER. Trimming took off 1 base at V and 5 bases at J, with 20 bases between the two ends. CDR3 size: 17 residues. The CDR3 DNA sequence: TGCGCCAGCAGCCAAGCCTTATGGGACAAGGAGGGGGAGACCCAGTACTTC. It yields the protein CASSQALWDKEGETQYF.

The V and J genes are TRBV7-6 and TRBJ2-1; TRBD1 might be the D (5 bases). V lost 3 bases, J lost 7 bases, and 10 bases lay in between. This CDR3 comprises 13 residues. Germline CDR1 and CDR2: SGHVS and FNYEAQ. The CDR3 sequence is CASSFRVGNEQFF. CDR3 nucleotides: TGTGCCAGCAGCTTCAGGGTCGGGAATGAGCAGTTCTTC.

Concerning this clone itself: The sample has other DNA sequences that encode this CDR3 too. V is TRBV27 and J is TRBJ1-2; D is unclear. V lost 5 bases and J 4 bases, leaving 11 bases between the germline ends. Germline CDR1 is MNHEY and CDR2 is SMNVEV (reference sequence). CDR3 length equals 13 residues. The CDR3: CASSPQGPYGYTF. CDR3 in DNA: TGTGCCAGCAGTCCACAAGGGCCCTATGGCTACACCTTC.

The rearrangement joins TRBV20-1 to TRBJ1-2, with D uncertain. Germline assignment: CDR1 DFQATT and CDR2 SNEGSKA (reference sequence). V was clipped by 3 bases and J by 7 bases, with 9 bases between them. CDR3 length: 11 amino acids. CDR3: CSASNPGGYTF. Here the CDR3 DNA reads TGCAGTGCTAGCAATCCTGGTGGCTACACCTTC.

V usage is TRBV11-1 and J usage is TRBJ1-1; no clear D. The CDR3 consists of 12 residues. The V and J ends lost 8 bases and 3 bases respectively, with 10 bases between them. The germline V gene has CDR1 SGHAT and CDR2 FQDESV (reference sequence). CDR3 in amino acids: CASAQLDTEAFF. In DNA form, the CDR3 reads TGTGCCAGCGCTCAACTGGACACTGAAGCTTTCTTT. The full variable domain, completed using reference TRBV11-1 and TRBJ1-1, is EAEVAQSPRYKITEKSQAVAFWCDPISGHATLYWYRQILGQGPELLVQFQDESVVDDSQLPKDRFSAERLKGVDSTLKIQPAELGDSAMYLCASAQLDTEAFFGQGTRLTVV.

The chain joins TRBV28 to TRBJ2-2, with 10 positions matching TRBD2. This CDR3 is built from 15 residues. Germline CDR1 and CDR2: MDHEN and SYDVKM. Trimming took 3 bases from V and 6 from J; bases not matched to a gene: 4. CDR3 DNA: TGTGCCAGCAGTTTGCCTAGCGGGAGCTCCGGGGAGCTGTTTTTT. Protein product: CASSLPSGSSGELFF. Full variable domain (missing parts from reference TRBV28 and TRBJ2-2): DVKVTQSSRYLVKRTGEKVFLECVQDMDHENMFWYRQDPGLGLRLIYFSYDVKMKEKGDIPEGYSVSREKKERFSLILESASTNQTSMYLCASSLPSGSSGELFFGEGSRLTVL.

The rearrangement uses TRBV18 and TRBJ1-1, with TRBD1 identical over 9 bases. This CDR3 contains 12 residues. Trimming took 6 bases from V and 8 from J; bases not matched to a gene: 4. Germline V gene data show CDR1 as KGHSH and CDR2 as LQKENI. The CDR3 DNA follows: TGTGCCAGCTCGGATGGACAGGGGGAAGCTTTCTTT. This translates into CASSDGQGEAFF. Filled out from reference TRBV18 and TRBJ1-1, the complete variable domain reads NAGVMQNPRHLVRRRGQEARLRCSPMKGHSHVYWYRQLPEEGLKFMVYLQKENIIDESGMPKERFSAEFPKEGPSILRIQQVVRGDSAAYFCASSDGQGEAFFGQGTRLTVV.

This clone has a handful of counts. This rearrangement joins TRBV25-1 to TRBJ2-7; D is possibly TRBD1 (5 bases). Trimming took 2 bases from V and 0 from J, leaving 11 bases between them. Per germline, CDR1 MGHDK and CDR2 SYGVNS. The CDR3 spans 15 residues. The CDR3 reads CASSERSGLSYEQYF. The CDR3 DNA reads TGTGCCAGCAGTGAACGGTCAGGGCTCTCCTACGAGCAGTACTTC.